This T cell receptor (beta chain) was identified in a study of blood T cell repertoires in COVID-19. Study summary: From the United States, Italy and Spain came samples of acute and convalescent COVID-19. PBMCs, B-cell-depleted T cells, or T cells were the source of the cDNA or gDNA that made up the material.

This clone was found once. Methods used by the authors: Researchers report that nucleated cell counts were estimated from reference gene primer amplification. Here immunoSEQ multiplex PCR was the method, and the copy in TCRdb shows in-frame clones only, minus some. The V and J calls and clone size were taken over from that table, and D and trimming were inferred from the DNA. The profile shows approximately 210,000 clones, around 82% of them singletons. This CDR3 has 15 amino acids. Germline CDR1 SGHTS, CDR2 YDEGEE. The V gene lost 0 bases and the J gene lost 0 bases, with 9 bases spanning the gap. The source is a woman in her thirties or forties with active or convalescent COVID-19. The sequenced sample consisted of peripheral blood. V gene TRBV5-8 combines with J gene TRBJ1-2; D remains ambiguous. DNA of the CDR3: TGTGCCAGCAGCTTGGGAGGCAGTACTAACTATGGCTACACCTTC. This sequence encodes CASSLGGSTNYGYTF.